This T cell receptor beta chain stems from a study of cytomegalovirus exposure and HLA in healthy donors. Study information: Genetic ancestry analysis placed under 90% of the 400 or so donors that were genotyped in the Caucasian-associated cluster.

Turning to this clone: Its antigen is not known.

PCR employed 60 Vbeta and 13 Jbeta primers. Original processing methods: About 11 million of tens of millions of unique TCR beta chains were shared, per a later count. Repertoires were generated with immunoSEQ multiplex PCR, while TCRdb's copy carries only in-frame clones and drops some. The V and J calls and clone size are taken from that table; D and trimming were inferred from the DNA. The profile shows 210,000 or so clones, around 78% of them singletons. Study-wide points: Reportedly, fewer N-insertions than the roughly 700-donor mean appeared in an Asian-associated ancestry cluster in a later analysis. In an earlier analysis, productive rearrangement rates for most beta V segments clustered near 90% or 30%.

This sequence was found in a boy between 5 and 17 years old in good health and CMV-seronegative. The specimen sequenced was PBMCs.

The CDR3 protein is CASSDPGVGGRAEAFF. CDR3 coding DNA: TGCGCCAGCAGTGACCCCGGGGTCGGGGGGCGAGCTGAAGCTTTCTTT. The genes are TRBV10-1 and TRBJ1-1, with a possible D match to TRBD1 (6 bases). The CDR3 is 16 amino acids. Germline values: CDR1 WNHNN, CDR2 SYGVQD (reference sequence). V was pared by 3 bases and J by 6 bases, with 20 bases between.